Described below is a single TCR beta chain sequence and its context. Germline values: CDR1 SGHDT, CDR2 YYEEEE. J was trimmed by 4 bases and V by 3 bases; bases with no gene match: 9. The CDR3 is made up of 15 amino acids. In the PCR, 60 Vbeta and 13 Jbeta primers were used. Clones were read by immunoSEQ multiplex PCR, and TCRdb kept only the in-frame ones, dropping some. This table has some 150,000 clones, roughly 80% appearing once. The sample belongs to a study of cytomegalovirus exposure and HLA in healthy donors. Unrecorded immune exposures were likely, despite nominal health at sampling. This TCR derives from a woman between 35 and 50 years old in good health and CMV-seropositive. The rearrangement links TRBV5-6 to TRBJ1-1, with TRBD1 matching over 7 bases. The sequenced material came from PBMCs. The chain's CDR3 is CASSSKDRRGTEAFF. For the CDR3, the DNA is TGTGCCAGCAGCTCCAAGGACAGGCGTGGCACTGAAGCTTTCTTT.